These T cell receptor beta chains were read from a single sample in a study of identical twins. TCRdb used MiXCR to reprocess the 5' RACE reads, holding one entry per CDR3 protein. This table holds about 700,000 distinct CDR3 sequences, 5.5% to 6.5% found once. The specimen was naive T cells sorted from blood. The receptors were gathered from a man younger than 30 in good health. CDR3s include the opening cysteine and the closing phenylalanine or tryptophan. The D gene is left open where the match is weak. Not every row has a clone size; where given, it reads once, few, many or a size class.

j_call	d_call	v_call	clone_size	cdr3_aa	cdr3_nt
TRBJ2-5	-	TRBV12-3/TRBV12-4	many	CASSHREETQYF	TGTGCCAGCAGTCACAGGGAAGAGACCCAGTACTTC
TRBJ1-5	-	TRBV28	few	CASSSLRRAGQPQHF	TGTGCCAGCAGTTCCCTGCGCCGGGCAGGTCAGCCCCAGCATTTT
TRBJ2-3	-	TRBV20-1	few	CSQILRDDPDTQYF	TGCAGTCAAATCCTGCGGGATGACCCAGATACGCAGTATTTT
TRBJ2-1	TRBD2	TRBV29-1	many	CSVVSGRTDEQFF	TGCAGCGTTGTAAGCGGGAGGACCGATGAGCAGTTCTTC
TRBJ2-3	-	TRBV12-3/TRBV12-4	many	CASSLTDSTDTQYF	TGTGCCAGCAGTTTAACGGATAGCACAGATACGCAGTATTTT
TRBJ1-5	-	TRBV19	many	CASSIASSPQHF	TGTGCCAGTAGTATAGCCTCCTCTCCCCAGCATTTT
TRBJ2-1	-	TRBV25-1	-	CASRGAAGYNEQFF	TGTGCCAGCAGGGGGGCGGCGGGCTACAATGAGCAGTTCTTC
TRBJ2-7	-	TRBV6-1	many	CASLRAEHSYEQYF	TGTGCCAGTTTGCGCGCGGAGCACTCCTACGAGCAGTACTTC
TRBJ2-3	-	TRBV4-1	-	CASSRGGGIRTDTQYF	TGCGCCAGCAGCCGGGGAGGAGGGATAAGGACAGATACGCAGTATTTT
TRBJ2-5	TRBD2	TRBV11-2	-	CASSYRTSGRVQGTQYF	TGTGCCAGCAGCTATCGGACTAGCGGGAGGGTTCAGGGGACCCAGTACTTC
TRBJ2-2	TRBD1	TRBV19	-	CASSLQGTSTGELFF	TGTGCCAGTAGCCTACAGGGGACAAGCACCGGGGAGCTGTTTTTT
TRBJ2-4	-	TRBV20-1	few	CSARGSNILAKNIQYF	TGCAGTGCTAGAGGTTCGAACATTTTAGCCAAAAACATTCAGTACTTC
TRBJ1-1	-	TRBV27	few	CASSTFGNTEAFF	TGTGCCAGCAGTACCTTCGGGAACACTGAAGCTTTCTTT
TRBJ2-7	TRBD1	TRBV7-8	many	CASSLEYDGTDYEQYF	TGTGCCAGCAGCTTAGAGTATGACGGGACAGATTACGAGCAGTACTTC
TRBJ2-7	TRBD2	TRBV5-4	few	CASSLVHTRGGSYEQYF	TGTGCCAGCAGCTTGGTCCACACGCGCGGGGGCTCCTACGAGCAGTACTTC
TRBJ2-4	-	TRBV29-1	many	CSVLGWDITKNIQYF	TGCAGCGTTTTGGGATGGGACATAACCAAAAACATTCAGTACTTC
TRBJ2-3	TRBD2	TRBV12-3/TRBV12-4	many	CASSSGLAGTDTQYF	TGTGCCAGCAGTTCCGGACTAGCGGGCACAGATACGCAGTATTTT
TRBJ2-1	TRBD2	TRBV28	many	CASSSLAGGRNEQFF	TGTGCCAGCAGTTCGTTAGCGGGAGGGCGGAATGAGCAGTTCTTC
TRBJ2-1	-	TRBV20-1	many	CSATLARGMLNEQFF	TGCAGTGCCACCCTGGCTCGCGGGATGTTAAATGAGCAGTTCTTC
TRBJ2-3	-	TRBV12-3/TRBV12-4	many	CASSFRVRATDTQYF	TGTGCCAGCAGTTTTAGGGTCAGGGCGACAGATACGCAGTATTTT
TRBJ2-5	-	TRBV14	many	CASSQEVRRETQYF	TGTGCCAGCAGCCAAGAAGTTCGCCGGGAGACCCAGTACTTC
TRBJ2-5	-	TRBV20-1	many	CSAQTWVSQYF	TGCAGTGCTCAGACCTGGGTCTCCCAGTACTTC
TRBJ2-3	-	TRBV5-1	-	CASSLARGSIDTQYF	TGCGCCAGCAGCTTGGCCAGGGGTAGTATAGATACGCAGTATTTT
TRBJ2-7	TRBD2	TRBV20-1	-	CSGVPWTRFNEQYF	TGCAGTGGCGTGCCGTGGACTAGATTCAACGAGCAGTACTTC
TRBJ2-3	TRBD2	TRBV5-1	-	CASSLPGLAGGGTDTQYF	TGCGCCAGCAGCTTACCGGGACTAGCGGGAGGAGGCACAGATACGCAGTATTTT
TRBJ2-3	-	TRBV20-1	few	CSARLSGGPGTDTQYF	TGCAGTGCTAGGTTGAGTGGGGGCCCCGGAACAGATACGCAGTATTTT
TRBJ2-6	-	TRBV25-1	-	CASGASSGANVLTF	TGTGCCAGCGGGGCCTCCTCTGGGGCCAACGTCCTGACTTTC
TRBJ2-2	TRBD1	TRBV5-5	-	CASSLRGPDTGELFF	TGTGCCAGCAGCTTGAGGGGGCCGGACACCGGGGAGCTGTTTTTT
TRBJ2-3	TRBD2	TRBV5-1	many	CASSWRGGAADTQYF	TGCGCCAGCAGCTGGCGGGGAGGGGCAGCAGATACGCAGTATTTT
TRBJ2-1	-	TRBV7-9	many	CASSFRANEQFF	TGTGCCAGCAGCTTCAGGGCCAATGAGCAGTTCTTC
TRBJ2-1	TRBD1	TRBV6-1	few	CASSGTGEGRRVGNEQFF	TGTGCCAGCAGCGGGACAGGGGAAGGGCGACGGGTGGGCAATGAGCAGTTCTTC
TRBJ2-3	-	TRBV15	-	CATSLLGDTQYF	TGTGCCACCTCCCTTCTGGGGGATACGCAGTATTTT
TRBJ2-1	TRBD2	TRBV7-6	few	CASSLAAGLAGVGEQFF	TGTGCCAGCAGCTTAGCAGCGGGACTAGCGGGAGTGGGGGAGCAGTTCTTC
TRBJ2-1	-	TRBV11-3	-	CASSLGIGGPLFF	TGTGCCAGCAGCCTGGGAATTGGCGGGCCGCTGTTCTTC
TRBJ2-1	TRBD1	TRBV29-1	many	CSGGDRVHEQFF	TGCAGCGGGGGAGACAGGGTCCATGAGCAGTTCTTC
TRBJ2-4	-	TRBV21-1	many	CASRPRDAEKNIQYF	TGTGCCAGCAGGCCCCGGGACGCTGAGAAAAACATTCAGTACTTC
TRBJ2-7	TRBD2	TRBV4-3	few	CASSQQSGGFYEQYF	TGCGCCAGCAGCCAGCAATCGGGAGGGTTCTACGAGCAGTACTTC
TRBJ2-1	TRBD2	TRBV27	-	CASSIQWPGAGGNEQFF	TGTGCCAGCAGTATACAATGGCCAGGGGCGGGAGGCAATGAGCAGTTCTTC
TRBJ2-5	-	TRBV6-2/TRBV6-3	many	CASIKYEGLKTQYF	TGTGCCAGCATAAAATATGAGGGACTGAAGACCCAGTACTTC
TRBJ2-1	-	TRBV29-1	many	CSVDLWLAFGDEQFF	TGCAGCGTTGACTTATGGCTAGCCTTCGGGGATGAGCAGTTCTTC
TRBJ2-1	-	TRBV14	-	CASSHNHPGTSYNEQFF	TGTGCCAGCAGCCATAACCACCCCGGGACAAGTTACAATGAGCAGTTCTTC
TRBJ1-6	TRBD1	TRBV6-2/TRBV6-3	few	CASNHPNRGQGNLIGNSPLHF	TGTGCCAGCAACCACCCCAACAGGGGGCAGGGGAATTTGATTGGTAATTCACCCCTCCACTTT
TRBJ1-2	TRBD1	TRBV4-2	-	CASSLDRGLADYGYTF	TGTGCCAGCAGCCTCGACAGGGGGCTTGCGGACTATGGCTACACCTTC
TRBJ2-3	TRBD2	TRBV27	many	CASRGLAGLEVYF	TGTGCCAGCAGGGGACTAGCGGGATTAGAGGTGTATTTT
TRBJ2-7	-	TRBV5-1	many	CASSLASHRDLYEQYF	TGCGCCAGCAGCTTGGCTAGTCACCGGGACCTCTACGAGCAGTACTTC
TRBJ2-3	-	TRBV20-1	many	CSAAEGDTQYF	TGCAGTGCTGCCGAGGGAGATACGCAGTATTTT
TRBJ2-3	-	TRBV5-1	-	CASRVAERDTQYF	TGCGCCAGCAGGGTAGCGGAGCGAGATACGCAGTATTTT
TRBJ2-1	TRBD1	TRBV12-3/TRBV12-4	once	CASSWGTERNEQFF	TGTGCCAGCAGTTGGGGGACAGAGCGGAATGAGCAGTTCTTC
TRBJ2-7	-	TRBV5-5	few	CASSGDRNYEQYF	TGTGCCAGCAGCGGAGACAGAAACTACGAGCAGTACTTC
TRBJ1-1	-	TRBV11-2	-	CASSPRWEARHTEAFF	TGTGCCAGCAGCCCCCGGTGGGAAGCTCGGCACACTGAAGCTTTCTTT
TRBJ1-2	-	TRBV28	many	CASTPQGPKIYGYTF	TGTGCCAGCACCCCTCAGGGACCGAAAATATATGGCTACACCTTC
TRBJ2-2	-	TRBV12-3/TRBV12-4	many	CASSLTAPGTGELFF	TGTGCCAGCAGTTTAACAGCCCCGGGGACCGGGGAGCTGTTTTTT
TRBJ2-5	TRBD2	TRBV20-1	few	CSASSRTRETQYF	TGCAGTGCGTCATCTAGGACTAGAGAGACCCAGTACTTC